The rows below give T cell receptor beta chains drawn from one sample of a study of cytotoxic CD8 clonotypes in ibrutinib-treated CLL. Clones were sequenced by immunoSEQ multiplex PCR, and TCRdb holds only the in-frame ones, with some missing. Here the sample spans a few hundred thousand clones, 70% being singletons. The sequencing here drew on PBMCs, taken after 24 months of ibrutinib treatment. These receptors came from a human donor with chronic lymphocytic leukemia. Both conserved end residues are part of each CDR3. A D gene is named only where the DNA matches it firmly. Clone size is shown for a subset of rows, as once, few, many or a class of expanded clone.

CDR3 DNA: TGTGCCAGCAGCACGGAGGGACAGGCCTACGAGCAGTACTTC; CDR3 protein: CASSTEGQAYEQYF; clone size: .; J gene: TRBJ2-7; D gene: TRBD1; V gene: TRBV7-9
CDR3 DNA: TGTGCCAGCAGCCCTAGCGGGGGGACCTACGAGCAGTACTTC; CDR3 protein: CASSPSGGTYEQYF; clone size: few; J gene: TRBJ2-7; D gene: TRBD2; V gene: TRBV25-1
CDR3 DNA: TGTGCCAGCAGCGTAGGACTAGCGGGAACTTACGAGCAGTACTTC; CDR3 protein: CASSVGLAGTYEQYF; clone size: once; J gene: TRBJ2-7; D gene: TRBD2; V gene: TRBV9
CDR3 DNA: TGTGCCAGCAGTGAAGGAGTTAGTACTGAAGCTTTCTTT; CDR3 protein: CASSEGVSTEAFF; clone size: .; J gene: TRBJ1-1; D gene: .; V gene: TRBV2
CDR3 DNA: TGCGCCAGCAGCCAAGGGGTCACCGGGGAGCTGTTTTTT; CDR3 protein: CASSQGVTGELFF; clone size: .; J gene: TRBJ2-2; D gene: .; V gene: TRBV4-1
CDR3 DNA: TGTGCCAGCAGCTTAAAATCTCCCCTGGAGGATCCCTACAATGAGCAGTTCTTC; CDR3 protein: CASSLKSPLEDPYNEQFF; clone size: .; J gene: TRBJ2-1; D gene: .; V gene: TRBV7-3
CDR3 DNA: TGTGCCAGCAGTGAGACAGGGCTGAACACCGGGGAGCTGTTTTTT; CDR3 protein: CASSETGLNTGELFF; clone size: .; J gene: TRBJ2-2; D gene: TRBD1; V gene: TRBV2
CDR3 DNA: TGTGCCATCAGTGGCCTTAGCGGGAGGGACGGCGAGCAGTACTTC; CDR3 protein: CAISGLSGRDGEQYF; clone size: .; J gene: TRBJ2-7; D gene: TRBD2; V gene: TRBV10-3
CDR3 DNA: TGCAGCGGCATTTCGCAGACCTACGAGCAGTACTTC; CDR3 protein: CSGISQTYEQYF; clone size: .; J gene: TRBJ2-7; D gene: .; V gene: TRBV29-1
CDR3 DNA: TGCGCCAGCAGCTGGCCGGGACAGGGTCGGTACGAGCAGTACTTC; CDR3 protein: CASSWPGQGRYEQYF; clone size: .; J gene: TRBJ2-7; D gene: TRBD1; V gene: TRBV5-1
CDR3 DNA: TGTGCCAGCAGCGCGCGGGACTTGTCGGGCACTGAAGCTTTCTTT; CDR3 protein: CASSARDLSGTEAFF; clone size: .; J gene: TRBJ1-1; D gene: .; V gene: TRBV7-8
CDR3 DNA: TGTGCCAGCAGCTTACCCATCCCCACTGGGGCCAACGTCCTGACTTTC; CDR3 protein: CASSLPIPTGANVLTF; clone size: .; J gene: TRBJ2-6; D gene: .; V gene: TRBV7-9
CDR3 DNA: TGCGCCAGCAAAGTATCAGCCCAAGAGACCCAGTACTTC; CDR3 protein: CASKVSAQETQYF; clone size: few; J gene: TRBJ2-5; D gene: .; V gene: TRBV5-1
CDR3 DNA: TGTGCCAGCAGTCGCCCGTTTCTAGCGGGAGATACCTACGAGCAGTACTTC; CDR3 protein: CASSRPFLAGDTYEQYF; clone size: .; J gene: TRBJ2-7; D gene: TRBD2; V gene: TRBV28
CDR3 DNA: TGTGCCAGCGGAACGACGGTGAACACTGAAGCTTTCTTT; CDR3 protein: CASGTTVNTEAFF; clone size: .; J gene: TRBJ1-1; D gene: .; V gene: TRBV11-3
CDR3 DNA: TGTGCCAGCAGTCTGGACAGGGGATCATGGTGGCCCCAGCATTTT; CDR3 protein: CASSLDRGSWWPQHF; clone size: .; J gene: TRBJ1-5; D gene: TRBD1; V gene: TRBV28
CDR3 DNA: TGTGCCAGCAGCGTAGCTACGGGGCGGGACAGGGAGGAAGCTTTCTTT; CDR3 protein: CASSVATGRDREEAFF; clone size: few; J gene: TRBJ1-1; D gene: TRBD1; V gene: TRBV9
CDR3 DNA: TGTGCCAGCAGTCCACCTCCAGGGAGGGCTAACTATGGCTACACCTTC; CDR3 protein: CASSPPPGRANYGYTF; clone size: .; J gene: TRBJ1-2; D gene: .; V gene: TRBV28
CDR3 DNA: TGTGCCAGCAGTCCCCGACAGGAGAGAAATGAAAAACTGTTTTTT; CDR3 protein: CASSPRQERNEKLFF; clone size: .; J gene: TRBJ1-4; D gene: .; V gene: TRBV27
CDR3 DNA: TGTGCCAGCAGCTATTACGCCGAAGGGCCTGAAAAACTGTTTTTT; CDR3 protein: CASSYYAEGPEKLFF; clone size: .; J gene: TRBJ1-4; D gene: .; V gene: TRBV5-5
CDR3 DNA: TGCGCCAGCAGCTTGGCCAACCAGAGAACCTACGAGCAGTACTTC; CDR3 protein: CASSLANQRTYEQYF; clone size: .; J gene: TRBJ2-7; D gene: .; V gene: TRBV5-1
CDR3 DNA: TGTGCCAGCAGGTCCCTGGTTGGCTATGAGCAGTTCTTC; CDR3 protein: CASRSLVGYEQFF; clone size: .; J gene: TRBJ2-1; D gene: .; V gene: TRBV27
CDR3 DNA: TGTGCCAGCAGCTTAGGAACGCGGGTATCGTTCTTC; CDR3 protein: CASSLGTRVSFF; clone size: .; J gene: TRBJ2-1; D gene: .; V gene: TRBV13
CDR3 DNA: TGTGCCAGCAGTTTATCAGGAGGGCTGCGCACCGGGGAGCTGTTTTTT; CDR3 protein: CASSLSGGLRTGELFF; clone size: .; J gene: TRBJ2-2; D gene: .; V gene: TRBV27
CDR3 DNA: TGTGCCAGCGGACTAGCGGGACGTGGCACAGATACGCAGTATTTT; CDR3 protein: CASGLAGRGTDTQYF; clone size: .; J gene: TRBJ2-3; D gene: TRBD2; V gene: TRBV9